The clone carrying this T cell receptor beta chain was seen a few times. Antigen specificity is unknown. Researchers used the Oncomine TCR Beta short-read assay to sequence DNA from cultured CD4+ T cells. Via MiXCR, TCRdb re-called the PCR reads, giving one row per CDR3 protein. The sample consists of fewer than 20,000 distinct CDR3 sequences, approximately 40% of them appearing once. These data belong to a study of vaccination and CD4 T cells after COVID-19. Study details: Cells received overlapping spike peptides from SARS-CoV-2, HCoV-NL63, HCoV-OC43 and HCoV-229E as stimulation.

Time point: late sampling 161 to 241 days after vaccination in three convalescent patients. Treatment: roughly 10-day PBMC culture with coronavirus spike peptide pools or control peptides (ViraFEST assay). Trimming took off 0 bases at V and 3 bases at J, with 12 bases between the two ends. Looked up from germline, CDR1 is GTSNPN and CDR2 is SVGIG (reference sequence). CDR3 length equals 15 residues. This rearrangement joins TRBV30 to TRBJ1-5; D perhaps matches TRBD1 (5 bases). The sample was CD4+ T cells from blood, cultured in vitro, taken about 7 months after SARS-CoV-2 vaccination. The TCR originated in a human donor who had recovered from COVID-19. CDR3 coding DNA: TGTGCCTGGAGTGTACTATCAGGGAACAATCAGCCCCAGCATTTT. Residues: CAWSVLSGNNQPQHF.